The 13 T cell receptor beta chains below were found in one sample sequenced in a study of blood T cell repertoires in COVID-19. This table comes from immunoSEQ multiplex PCR, and its TCRdb copy is limited to in-frame clones, with some not included. Of roughly 130,000 clones listed, about nine tenths are singletons. Sequencing was performed on peripheral blood. These receptors came from a man in his sixties with COVID-19, enrolled during active disease.

The J gene is TRBJ2-7, the V gene TRBV2; TRBD1 matches at 7 bases. V lost 10 bases to trimming and J lost 0 bases; unmatched junction nucleotides: 3. The CDR3 is 12 residues long. The germline gives CDR1 SNHLY, CDR2 FYNNEI. The CDR3 sequence: CAMGQSSYEQYF. The CDR3 DNA reads TGTGCCATGGGACAGAGCTCCTACGAGCAGTACTTC.

The V and J genes are TRBV5-1 and TRBJ2-7; TRBD2 aligns across 8 bases. V lost 1 base to trimming and J lost 1 base; unmatched junction nucleotides: 7. This CDR3 spans 16 amino acids. Germline CDR1 is SGHRS and CDR2 is YFSETQ. Here the CDR3 reads CASSLSLAGPSYEQYF. The CDR3 DNA reads TGCGCCAGCAGCTTGAGTCTAGCGGGTCCGTCCTACGAGCAGTACTTC. Full variable domain (missing parts from reference TRBV5-1 and TRBJ2-7): KAGVTQTPRYLIKTRGQQVTLSCSPISGHRSVSWYQQTPGQGLQFLFEYFSETQRNKGNFPGRFSGRQFSNSRSEMNVSTLELGDSALYLCASSLSLAGPSYEQYFGPGTRLTVT.

The V call is TRBV27, the J call TRBJ2-6; possible D gene TRBD1, 5 bases. The CDR3 covers 19 residues. Trimming took off 0 bases at V and 4 bases at J, with 19 bases between the two ends. The germline V gene has CDR1 MNHEY and CDR2 SMNVEV (reference sequence). Here the CDR3 reads CASSLSGQGYLLGANVLTF. CDR3 DNA sequence: TGTGCCAGCAGTTTATCGGGTCAGGGTTATTTACTGGGGGCCAACGTCCTGACTTTC.

The J gene is TRBJ2-3, the V gene TRBV10-2; possible D gene TRBD2, 6 bases. The CDR3 length is 15 residues. From germline, CDR1 is WSHSY and CDR2 SAAADI. V was clipped by 7 bases and J by 3 bases, with 17 bases between them. The CDR3 here is CASKGGGTPTDTQYF. Written as DNA, the CDR3 is TGCGCCAGCAAAGGTGGCGGGACCCCTACAGATACGCAGTATTTT.

This rearrangement joins TRBV2 to TRBJ2-1; TRBD2 matches at 7 bases. The germline CDR1 and CDR2 sequences are SNHLY and FYNNEI. Germline trimming cut 6 bases from V and 2 bases from J; bases unmatched to any gene: 7. The CDR3 consists of 15 residues. The CDR3 is CASRRTRNPYNEQFF. The CDR3 bases are TGTGCCAGCAGACGGACTAGAAACCCCTACAATGAGCAGTTCTTC.

The J gene is TRBJ1-5, the V gene TRBV19; 7 bases align to TRBD1. The length of the CDR3 is 16 residues. Trimming at V came to 2 bases and at J to 7 bases, leaving 11 bases not matched to a gene. In germline, CDR1 is LNHDA, CDR2 SQIVND (reference sequence). In DNA, the CDR3 is TGTGCCAGTAGTATATATGGGACAGCCATCGGGCAGCCCCAGCATTTT. Translated, it gives CASSIYGTAIGQPQHF.

V gene TRBV10-3 combines with J gene TRBJ2-7; 13 bases fit TRBD2. With 9 bases clipped from V and 1 base from J, the junction kept 9 bases outside the gene matches. This CDR3 is built from 16 residues. The germline CDR1 and CDR2 sequences are ENHRY and SYGVKD. This CDR3 is CAMRGLAGEGSYEQYF. The CDR3 DNA reads as TGTGCCATGAGAGGACTAGCGGGAGAAGGTTCCTACGAGCAGTACTTC.

V gene TRBV12-5 combines with J gene TRBJ1-2; 7 bases match TRBD1. The V gene end was trimmed by 4 bases and the J gene end by 1 base; junction bases not matched to a gene: 12. The CDR3 runs 17 residues. The germline V gene has CDR1 LGHNT and CDR2 FRNRAP. The CDR3 DNA reads as TGTGCTAGTGGTTCCCCTGACAGGGCGGCGTTTAACTATGGCTACACCTTC. Encoded protein: CASGSPDRAAFNYGYTF.

This chain uses TRBV7-2 with TRBJ1-2, with TRBD1 matching 9 bases. Trimming took 3 bases from V and 3 from J; bases not matched to a gene: 2. CDR3 length equals 14 residues. Germline assignment: CDR1 SGHTA and CDR2 FQGNSA. CDR3 sequence: CASSLGTGYYGYTF. DNA of the CDR3: TGTGCCAGCAGCTTGGGGACAGGGTACTATGGCTACACCTTC.

The J gene is TRBJ2-1, the V gene TRBV4-2; 12 bases line up with TRBD2. J was trimmed by 10 bases and V by 0 bases; bases with no gene match: 4. The CDR3 length is 15 residues. Germline CDR1 and CDR2: LGHNA and YNFKEQ. DNA of the CDR3: TGTGCCAGCAGCCAAGAACCTAGCGGGAGGGGCGAGCAGTTCTTC. Translation gives CASSQEPSGRGEQFF.

This chain connects TRBV19 to TRBJ2-1; 9 bases match TRBD2. Trimming took 2 bases from V and 6 from J; bases not matched to a gene: 11. CDR3 length equals 17 residues. The germline gives CDR1 LNHDA, CDR2 SQIVND (reference sequence). CDR3 bases: TGTGCCAGTAGTATAAGAAGGCGGGAGGGCCTCGGCAATGAGCAGTTCTTC. Residues: CASSIRRREGLGNEQFF.

The gene calls are TRBV6-6 and TRBJ2-2, with 11 positions matching TRBD2. V gave up 6 bases and J gave up 5 bases; unmatched junction bases: 8. The CDR3 has 16 amino acids. Germline CDR1 is MNHNY and CDR2 is SVGAGI (reference sequence). CDR3 residues: CASRLAGGPGTGELFF. In DNA, the CDR3 is TGTGCCAGCAGATTAGCGGGAGGGCCTGGTACCGGGGAGCTGTTTTTT.

The rearrangement uses TRBV7-3 and TRBJ2-7; TRBD2 is a possible D gene (6 bases). Between the trimmed V and J ends, which lost 1 base and 4 bases, there was a span of 14 bases. This CDR3 has 15 amino acids. The germline V gene has CDR1 SGHTA and CDR2 FQGTGA. The CDR3 region is CASSLRRAGGYEQYF. CDR3 bases: TGTGCCAGCAGCTTAAGGCGAGCAGGAGGGTACGAGCAGTACTTC.